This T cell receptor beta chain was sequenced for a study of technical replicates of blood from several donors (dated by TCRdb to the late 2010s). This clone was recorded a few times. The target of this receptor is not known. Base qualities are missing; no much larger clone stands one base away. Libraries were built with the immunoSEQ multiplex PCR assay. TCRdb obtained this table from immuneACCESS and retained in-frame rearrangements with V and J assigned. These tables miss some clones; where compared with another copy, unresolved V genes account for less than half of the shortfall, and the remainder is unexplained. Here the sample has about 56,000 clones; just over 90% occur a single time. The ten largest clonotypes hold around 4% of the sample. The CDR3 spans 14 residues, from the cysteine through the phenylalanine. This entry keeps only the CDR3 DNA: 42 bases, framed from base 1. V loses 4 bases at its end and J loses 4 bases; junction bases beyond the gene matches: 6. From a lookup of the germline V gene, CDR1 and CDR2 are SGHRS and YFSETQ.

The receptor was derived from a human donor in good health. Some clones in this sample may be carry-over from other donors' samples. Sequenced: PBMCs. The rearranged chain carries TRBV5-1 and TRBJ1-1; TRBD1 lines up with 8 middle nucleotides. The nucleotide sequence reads TGCGCCAGCAGCCCACAGGGGGGCGGCACTGAAGCTTTCTTT. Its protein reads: CASSPQGGGTEAFF.